These T cell receptor beta chains were read from a single sample in a study of response to subunit inactivated influenza vaccine. Via MiXCR, TCRdb re-called the RT-PCR reads, giving one row per CDR3 protein. The repertoire consists of hundreds of thousands of distinct CDR3 sequences, with under 9% occurring once and the leading ten covering around 13%. The material sequenced was PBMCs from blood, taken roughly 24 months after vaccination. These receptors all stem from a man aged 45 to 75 who received an inactivated influenza vaccine. CDR3s include the opening cysteine and the closing phenylalanine or tryptophan. Fields, in order: V gene, J gene, D gene, clone size, CDR3 protein, CDR3 DNA. The D gene is left open where the match is weak. Clone size, where shown, is once, few, many, or a class for clones that have expanded.

>TRBV29-1|TRBJ2-3|NA|NA
CSVQLGPYTDTQYF
TGCAGCGTGCAGCTAGGGCCGTACACAGATACGCAGTATTTT
>TRBV20-1|TRBJ2-3|TRBD2|many
CSAMRESDTQYF
TGCAGTGCTATGCGGGAGTCAGATACGCAGTATTTT
>TRBV10-3|TRBJ2-7|NA|many
CAISESRSTYEQYF
TGTGCCATCAGTGAGTCCAGGTCCACCTACGAGCAGTACTTC
>TRBV4-2|TRBJ2-3|NA|few
CASSQRDQYTDTQYF
TGTGCCAGCAGCCAACGGGACCAGTACACAGATACGCAGTATTTT
>TRBV12-3/TRBV12-4|TRBJ2-5|TRBD1|NA
CASSPWGQGLTQYF
TGTGCCAGCAGTCCCTGGGGACAGGGATTGACCCAGTACTTC
>TRBV6-5|TRBJ1-1|NA|NA
CASSYPQQALNTEAFF
TGTGCCAGCAGTTACCCCCAGCAGGCTCTGAACACTGAAGCTTTCTTT
>TRBV9|TRBJ1-5|NA|NA
CASSAGRRNQPQHF
TGTGCCAGCAGCGCCGGACGACGCAATCAGCCCCAGCATTTT
>TRBV29-1|TRBJ2-7|NA|many
CSVEPTGEYEQYF
TGCAGCGTTGAACCCACGGGGGAGTACGAGCAGTACTTC
>TRBV5-4|TRBJ2-2|NA|many
CASSSQVDTGELFF
TGTGCCAGCAGCTCACAGGTGGACACCGGGGAGCTGTTTTTT
>TRBV5-1|TRBJ2-1|NA|NA
CASSPPLQGLNYNEQFF
TGCGCCAGCAGCCCGCCACTACAGGGACTTAACTACAATGAGCAGTTCTTC
>TRBV5-1|TRBJ2-6|NA|NA
CASSFMGWAGANVLTF
TGCGCCAGCAGCTTTATGGGTTGGGCGGGGGCCAACGTCCTGACTTTC
>TRBV20-1|TRBJ2-1|TRBD2|many
CSARELALAEKHEQFF
TGCAGTGCTAGAGAATTGGCACTAGCGGAGAAACATGAGCAGTTCTTC
>TRBV11-3|TRBJ2-1|TRBD2|many
CASSRGGRSYNEQFF
TGTGCCAGCAGCAGGGGAGGGCGGTCCTACAATGAGCAGTTCTTC
>TRBV12-3/TRBV12-4|TRBJ2-2|NA|many
CASNPDATGELFF
TGTGCCAGCAACCCGGATGCGACCGGGGAGCTGTTTTTT
>TRBV12-3/TRBV12-4|TRBJ2-1|TRBD2|many
CASSSARLAGAFF
TGTGCCAGCAGTTCCGCCCGACTAGCGGGAGCGTTCTTC